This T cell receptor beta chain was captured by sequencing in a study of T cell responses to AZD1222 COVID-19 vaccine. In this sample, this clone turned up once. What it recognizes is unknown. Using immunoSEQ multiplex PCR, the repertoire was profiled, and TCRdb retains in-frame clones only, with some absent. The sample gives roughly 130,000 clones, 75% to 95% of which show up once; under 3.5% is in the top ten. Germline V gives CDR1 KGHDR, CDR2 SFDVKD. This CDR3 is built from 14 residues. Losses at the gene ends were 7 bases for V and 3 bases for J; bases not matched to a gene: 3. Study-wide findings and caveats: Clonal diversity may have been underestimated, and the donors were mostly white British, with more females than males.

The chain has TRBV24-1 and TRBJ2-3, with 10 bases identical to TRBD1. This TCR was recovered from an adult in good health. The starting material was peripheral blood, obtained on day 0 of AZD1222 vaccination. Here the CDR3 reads CATSRDRGTDTQYF. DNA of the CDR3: TGTGCCACCAGCCGGGACAGGGGAACAGATACGCAGTATTTT.